Presented here are 10 T cell receptor beta chains from one specimen sequenced in a study of T cell changes during pregnancy in multiple sclerosis. The method was immunoSEQ multiplex PCR; TCRdb's version includes in-frame clones alone and lacks a portion of them. The sample has 100,000 or so clones; 94% are singletons. Material: peripheral blood, obtained after pregnancy. These receptors were taken from a female donor in good health, enrolled as a control in a pregnancy study.

This chain joins TRBV7-9 and TRBJ2-1, with 9 bases aligning to TRBD1. Unmatched junction bases numbered 14, after V lost 3 bases and J lost 5 bases. The germline CDR1 and CDR2 sequences are SEHNR and FQNEAQ (reference sequence). CDR3 length: 18 amino acids. The CDR3 is CASSLGQGRIIRHNEQFF. The CDR3 DNA reads as TGTGCCAGCAGCTTGGGACAGGGACGGATTATTCGGCACAATGAGCAGTTCTTC.

This clone is a singleton in its sample. CDR3 DNA sequence: TGTGCCAGCAGTGTTGGAGGGGTTCAGTACAATGAGCAGTTCTTC. This codes for CASSVGGVQYNEQFF. The rearrangement joins TRBV2 to TRBJ2-1; possible D gene TRBD2, 6 bases. Germline V lookup: CDR1 SNHLY, CDR2 FYNNEI. V lost 4 bases to trimming and J lost 4 bases, with 14 bases between them. CDR3 length equals 15 residues.

The J gene is TRBJ2-1, the V gene TRBV28; a weak D match, TRBD1 (6 bases). The length of the CDR3 is 15 residues. Trimming removed 4 bases from V and 2 bases from J, with 12 bases in between. Germline CDR1 and CDR2: MDHEN and SYDVKM. The CDR3 reads CASSSSGDPYNEQFF. In DNA, the CDR3 is TGTGCCAGCAGTTCATCAGGGGATCCCTACAATGAGCAGTTCTTC.

V gene TRBV7-2 combines with J gene TRBJ1-1; 7 bases fit TRBD1. After removal of 4 bases from V and 8 bases from J, the junction contained 4 bases not matched to a gene. This CDR3 contains 12 residues. CDR1 and CDR2 from the germline V gene are SGHTA and FQGNSA. The CDR3 spells CASSSQGGEAFF. The CDR3 bases are TGTGCCAGCAGCTCCCAGGGGGGAGAAGCTTTCTTT.

The chain couples TRBV6-1 to TRBJ1-5, with TRBD1 as a possible D gene (5 bases). The CDR3 covers 13 residues. CDR1 and CDR2 from the germline V gene are MNHNS and SASEGT. Deletions cut 5 bases from V and 7 bases from J, with 12 bases between. The CDR3 sequence is CASSTWGEQPQHF. The CDR3 DNA reads TGTGCCAGCAGTACATGGGGGGAGCAGCCCCAGCATTTT.

The rearrangement links TRBV13 to TRBJ2-2; D is uncertain. Trimming shortened V by 0 bases and J by 5 bases, and 13 bases separated the two germline ends. Germline lookup yields CDR1 PRHDT and CDR2 FYEKMQ (reference sequence). The CDR3 has 16 amino acids. The CDR3 DNA is TGTGCCAGCAGCTTAGGGTGGGCCGTAGGAACCGGGGAGCTGTTTTTT. Translating it yields CASSLGWAVGTGELFF.

The chain recombines TRBV19 with TRBJ2-3, with 13 nucleotides matching TRBD2. Germline V gene lookup returns CDR1 LNHDA and CDR2 SQIVND (reference sequence). The length of the CDR3 is 15 residues. The V gene end was trimmed by 5 bases and the J gene end by 1 base; junction bases not matched to a gene: 0. DNA for the CDR3: TGTGCCAGTAGTGGACTAGCGGGGGGCACAGATACGCAGTATTTT. Translation gives CASSGLAGGTDTQYF.

This clone is a singleton in its sample. The V call is TRBV6-5, the J call TRBJ2-3; weak D call: TRBD2 (6 bases). This CDR3 has 15 residues. Germline V CDR1 and CDR2: MNHEY, SVGAGI. V dropped 6 bases and J dropped 1 base, with 14 bases sitting between them. Here the CDR3 reads CASSHPREGTDTQYF. CDR3 bases: TGTGCCAGCAGCCACCCTAGGGAGGGCACAGATACGCAGTATTTT.

V is TRBV15 and J is TRBJ1-1; D gene unclear. This CDR3 contains 17 residues. V lost 0 bases to trimming and J lost 4 bases, with 18 bases between them. CDR1 and CDR2 (germline): LNHNV, YYDKDF (reference sequence). This CDR3 is CATSRERAFQVLTEAFF. The CDR3 region has the DNA TGTGCCACCAGCAGAGAGAGAGCCTTCCAGGTGCTCACTGAAGCTTTCTTT.

The rearrangement uses TRBV28 and TRBJ1-4, with no clear D. V lost 7 bases, J lost 4 bases, and 25 bases lay in between. CDR1 MDHEN and CDR2 SYDVKM come from the germline V gene. The CDR3 spans 18 residues. CDR3 DNA sequence: TGTGCCAGCACCACTAGGTATGACACAGTCGACCATAATGAAAAACTGTTTTTT. Translation: CASTTRYDTVDHNEKLFF. Combining the CDR3 with reference TRBV28 and TRBJ1-4 gives the whole variable domain DVKVTQSSRYLVKRTGEKVFLECVQDMDHENMFWYRQDPGLGLRLIYFSYDVKMKEKGDIPEGYSVSREKKERFSLILESASTNQTSMYLCASTTRYDTVDHNEKLFFGSGTQLSVL.